This TCR beta chain was sequenced in a study of cytomegalovirus exposure and HLA in healthy donors. Broader study findings: Later on, an analysis tied approximately 15,000 TCR beta sequences to HLA alleles at 0.05 false discovery rate. About 87% or about 30% of the time was how often most TCR beta V segments were productive, according to an earlier analysis. Both high specificity and high sensitivity reportedly marked the classifier's diagnosis of cytomegalovirus status.

In the PCR, 60 Vbeta and 13 Jbeta primers were used. Sequencing used immunoSEQ multiplex PCR; TCRdb keeps in-frame clones, though not all of them. This table holds fewer than 40,000 clones, 55% to 80% found once. This clone was observed a handful of times. Its antigen is unknown. The CDR3 consists of 13 residues. The germline CDR1 and CDR2 sequences are MNHEY and SVGAGI. Trimming took 7 bases from V and 7 from J; bases not matched to a gene: 6. Each donor was nominally healthy when sampled (though unrecorded immune exposures were likely). What was sequenced was PBMCs. The sequence derives from a man aged 40-49 years in good health and CMV-seropositive. The genes are TRBV6-5 and TRBJ1-4; 7 bases are a match to TRBD1. The CDR3 region has the DNA TGTGCCAGCACCACAACAGGGGTTGAAAAACTGTTTTTT. Translating gives CASTTTGVEKLFF.